The rows below give T cell receptor beta chains drawn from one sample of a study of blood T cell repertoires in COVID-19. Here immunoSEQ multiplex PCR was the method, and the copy in TCRdb shows in-frame clones only, minus some. In the table there are about 150,000 clones, about 77% of which are singletons. Specimen: peripheral blood. The origin of the receptors is a man between 60 and 70 years old with acute or convalescent COVID-19. The CDR3 runs from the conserved cysteine through the conserved F or W. D genes are given only for firm matches. The size field is filled for only some rows; it gives once, few, many or a size class.

>TRBD2|.|TRBV24-1|TRBJ2-2
CATREAGLAGDTGELFF
TGTGCCACCAGGGAGGCTGGACTAGCGGGAGACACCGGGGAGCTGTTTTTT
>TRBD1|.|TRBV9|TRBJ1-2
CASSVDGTGGDGYTF
TGTGCCAGCAGCGTAGACGGGACAGGGGGCGATGGCTACACCTTC
>TRBD1|.|TRBV6-2/TRBV6-3|TRBJ2-4
CASSLTGSKNIQYF
TGTGCCAGCAGTTTGACAGGGAGCAAAAACATTCAGTACTTC
>.|few|TRBV5-1|TRBJ1-2
CASSADGGGGYTF
TGCGCCAGCAGCGCGGACGGAGGAGGGGGCTACACCTTC
>TRBD1|.|TRBV29-1|TRBJ2-7
CSVEGTGGLYEQYF
TGCAGCGTTGAGGGGACAGGGGGGCTCTACGAGCAGTACTTC
>.|few|TRBV27|TRBJ2-7
CASSLSEGEKGYEQYF
TGTGCCAGCAGTTTATCCGAGGGGGAGAAGGGCTACGAGCAGTACTTC
>TRBD1|few|TRBV3-1/TRBV3-2|TRBJ2-5
CASRQQTGTGTQYF
TGTGCCAGCAGACAACAGACAGGGACGGGGACCCAGTACTTC
>TRBD1|.|TRBV19|TRBJ1-2
CASRGTDYGYTF
TGTGCCAGTAGGGGGACAGACTATGGCTACACCTTC
>.|.|TRBV6-4|TRBJ2-1
CASSDESLGQFF
TGTGCCAGCAGTGACGAGAGCCTTGGGCAGTTCTTC
>.|.|TRBV19|TRBJ2-7
CASSTLRERTYEQYF
TGTGCCAGTAGTACCCTCCGGGAAAGGACCTACGAGCAGTACTTC
>.|.|TRBV11-1|TRBJ2-4
CASSPLVRDIQYF
TGTGCCAGCAGCCCCCTCGTCAGGGACATTCAGTACTTC
>TRBD1|.|TRBV18|TRBJ2-1
CASSPPQGANNEQFF
TGTGCCAGCTCACCACCCCAGGGGGCCAACAATGAGCAGTTCTTC
>.|few|TRBV3-1/TRBV3-2|TRBJ2-1
CASSQDASSYNEQFF
TGTGCCAGCAGCCAAGATGCCAGCTCCTACAATGAGCAGTTCTTC
>TRBD2|.|TRBV19|TRBJ2-4
CASSIWGLAGGWDLAKNIQYF
TGTGCCAGTAGTATATGGGGCCTAGCGGGAGGATGGGATCTAGCCAAAAACATTCAGTACTTC
>TRBD2|.|TRBV4-2|TRBJ2-1
CASSRSLLAESYNEQFF
TGTGCCAGCAGCCGCTCACTACTAGCGGAGAGTTACAATGAGCAGTTCTTC
>.|.|TRBV27|TRBJ2-1
CASRVYSSYNEQFF
TGTGCCAGCAGGGTTTATAGCTCCTACAATGAGCAGTTCTTC
>TRBD1|.|TRBV6-1|TRBJ2-7
CASSEGTGFFYEQYF
TGTGCCAGCAGTGAAGGGACAGGTTTCTTCTACGAGCAGTACTTC
>TRBD1|few|TRBV5-4|TRBJ2-7
CASSSWSDRGWVYEQYF
TGTGCCAGCAGCTCTTGGTCGGACAGGGGTTGGGTGTACGAGCAGTACTTC
>TRBD2|.|TRBV5-1|TRBJ2-1
CASSLPGLAGDSYNEQFF
TGCGCCAGCAGTTTACCGGGACTAGCGGGAGATTCCTACAATGAGCAGTTCTTC
>TRBD1|few|TRBV29-1|TRBJ2-5
CSVGTTGGRETQYF
TGCAGCGTTGGCACGACAGGGGGTCGAGAGACCCAGTACTTC
>TRBD1|.|TRBV19|TRBJ1-1
CASSTQGAEMSFF
TGTGCCAGTAGTACACAGGGGGCAGAGATGTCTTTCTTT
>.|.|TRBV10-3|TRBJ1-5
CAISEYSPGSTPNSNQPQHF
TGTGCCATCAGTGAGTATTCTCCAGGATCAACTCCTAATAGCAATCAGCCCCAGCATTTT
>TRBD1|.|TRBV2|TRBJ1-3
CASSDDRGPGSSGNTIYF
TGTGCCAGCAGTGACGACAGGGGCCCTGGGAGCTCTGGAAACACCATATATTTT
>.|.|TRBV11-2|TRBJ2-1
CASSLAFYNEQFF
TGTGCCAGCAGCTTAGCCTTTTACAATGAGCAGTTCTTC
>TRBD2|once|TRBV28|TRBJ2-7
CASRKEGLAGDYEQYF
TGTGCCAGCAGGAAGGAGGGACTAGCGGGAGATTACGAGCAGTACTTC
>.|.|TRBV5-6|TRBJ2-7
CASSFGLSYEQYF
TGTGCCAGCAGCTTTGGCCTCTCCTACGAGCAGTACTTC
>.|.|TRBV5-1|TRBJ1-2
CASSLALSTGLTNYGYTF
TGCGCCAGCAGCTTGGCCCTATCGACAGGCCTGACTAACTATGGCTACACCTTC
>TRBD1|.|TRBV5-1|TRBJ1-1
CASSVRGHDTEAFF
TGCGCCAGCAGCGTCAGGGGGCACGACACTGAAGCTTTCTTT
>.|once|TRBV18|TRBJ2-5
CASSPAEIAAQYF
TGTGCCAGCTCACCTGCTGAGATAGCCGCCCAGTACTTC
>TRBD1|once|TRBV5-1|TRBJ2-7
CASSFRTGGEQYF
TGCGCCAGCAGCTTTCGGACAGGGGGGGAGCAGTACTTC
>TRBD1|few|TRBV2|TRBJ1-2
CASTEGQGRDYGYTF
TGTGCCAGCACAGAAGGACAGGGGAGGGACTATGGCTACACCTTC
>.|.|TRBV10-2|TRBJ2-7
CASSDSGLSYEQYF
TGCGCCAGCAGTGACTCGGGACTGTCCTACGAGCAGTACTTC